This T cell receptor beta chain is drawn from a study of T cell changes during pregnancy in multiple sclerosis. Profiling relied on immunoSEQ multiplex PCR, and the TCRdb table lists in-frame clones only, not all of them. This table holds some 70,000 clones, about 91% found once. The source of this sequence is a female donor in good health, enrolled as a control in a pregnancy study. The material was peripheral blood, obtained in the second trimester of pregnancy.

The CDR3 nucleotides are TGTGCCAGCAGTTCACTCCTTCCGGGACAGGAGACCTACGAGCAGTACTTC. This gives the protein CASSSLLPGQETYEQYF. This chain connects TRBV28 to TRBJ2-7; TRBD1 matches at 8 bases. V was pared by 4 bases and J by 2 bases, with 13 bases of the junction left unmatched. The germline V gene encodes CDR1 MDHEN and CDR2 SYDVKM. The CDR3 is made up of 17 amino acids.